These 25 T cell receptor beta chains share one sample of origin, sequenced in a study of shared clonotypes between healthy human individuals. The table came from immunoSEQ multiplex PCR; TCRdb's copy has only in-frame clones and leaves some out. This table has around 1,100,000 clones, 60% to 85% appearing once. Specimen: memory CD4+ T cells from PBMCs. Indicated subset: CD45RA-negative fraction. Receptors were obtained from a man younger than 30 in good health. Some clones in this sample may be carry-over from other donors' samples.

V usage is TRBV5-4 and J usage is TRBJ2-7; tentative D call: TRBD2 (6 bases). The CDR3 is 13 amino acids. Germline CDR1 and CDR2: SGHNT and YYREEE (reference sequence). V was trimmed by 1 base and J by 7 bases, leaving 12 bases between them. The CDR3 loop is CASSLHSGREQYF. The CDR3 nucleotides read TGTGCCAGCAGCTTGCATTCAGGGAGGGAGCAGTACTTC.

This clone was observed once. The CDR3 protein is CASSKGQGPFNTGELFF. The CDR3 DNA reads as TGTGCCAGCAGCAAGGGACAGGGGCCCTTTAACACCGGGGAGCTGTTTTTT. This rearrangement joins TRBV5-4 to TRBJ2-2; 10 bases are shared with TRBD1. The trim removed 4 bases at V and 2 bases at J, leaving 8 bases unmatched. The CDR3 has 17 amino acids. CDR1 and CDR2 from the germline V gene are SGHNT and YYREEE (reference sequence).

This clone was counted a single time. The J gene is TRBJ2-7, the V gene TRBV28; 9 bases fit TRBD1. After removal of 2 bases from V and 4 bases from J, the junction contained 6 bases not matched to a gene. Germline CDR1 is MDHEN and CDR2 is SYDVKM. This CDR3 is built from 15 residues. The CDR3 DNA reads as TGTGCCAGCAGTTTACTCGGACAGGGGTGGTACGAGCAGTACTTC. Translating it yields CASSLLGQGWYEQYF.

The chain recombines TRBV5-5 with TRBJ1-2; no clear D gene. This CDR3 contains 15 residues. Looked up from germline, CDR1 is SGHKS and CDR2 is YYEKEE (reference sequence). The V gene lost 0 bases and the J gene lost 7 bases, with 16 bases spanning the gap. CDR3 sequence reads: CASSLAIGVVRGYTF. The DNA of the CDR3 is TGTGCCAGCAGCTTGGCCATAGGCGTGGTACGTGGCTACACCTTC.

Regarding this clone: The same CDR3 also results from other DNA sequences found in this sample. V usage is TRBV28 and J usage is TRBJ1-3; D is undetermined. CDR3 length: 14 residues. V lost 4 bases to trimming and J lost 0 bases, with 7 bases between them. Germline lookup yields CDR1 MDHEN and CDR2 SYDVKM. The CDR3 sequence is CASSSTVSGNTIYF. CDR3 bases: TGTGCCAGCAGTTCGACCGTCTCTGGAAACACCATATATTTT.

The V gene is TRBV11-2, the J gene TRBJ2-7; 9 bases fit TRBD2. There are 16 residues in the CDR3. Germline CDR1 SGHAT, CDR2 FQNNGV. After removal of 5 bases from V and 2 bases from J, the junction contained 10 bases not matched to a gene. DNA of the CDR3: TGTGCCAGCAGCCCTGATAGCGGGAGCGGAGCCTACGAGCAGTACTTC. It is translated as CASSPDSGSGAYEQYF. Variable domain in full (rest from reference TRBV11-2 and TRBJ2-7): EAGVAQSPRYKIIEKRQSVAFWCNPISGHATLYWYQQILGQGPKLLIQFQNNGVVDDSQLPKDRFSAERLKGVDSTLKIQPAKLEDSAVYLCASSPDSGSGAYEQYFGPGTRLTVT.

CDR3 sequence: CASRNRDVRSTDTQYF. CDR3 DNA: TGTGCCAGCAGGAACAGGGACGTCCGTAGCACAGATACGCAGTATTTT. The chain recombines TRBV27 with TRBJ2-3; tentatively, D is TRBD1 (6 bases). V lost 6 bases to trimming and J lost 0 bases, with 16 bases between them. The CDR3 is made up of 16 amino acids. The germline CDR1 and CDR2 sequences are MNHEY and SMNVEV (reference sequence).

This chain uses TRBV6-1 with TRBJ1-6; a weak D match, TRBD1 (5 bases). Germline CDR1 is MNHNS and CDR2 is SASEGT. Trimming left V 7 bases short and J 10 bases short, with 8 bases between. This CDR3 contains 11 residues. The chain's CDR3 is CASMEGSPLHF. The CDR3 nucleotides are TGTGCCAGCATGGAGGGGTCACCCCTCCACTTT.

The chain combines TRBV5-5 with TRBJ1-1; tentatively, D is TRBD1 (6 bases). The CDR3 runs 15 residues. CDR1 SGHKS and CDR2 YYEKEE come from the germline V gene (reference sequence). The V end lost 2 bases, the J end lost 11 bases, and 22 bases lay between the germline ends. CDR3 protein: CASSFGDPRSGAAFF. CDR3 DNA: TGTGCCAGCAGCTTTGGGGACCCACGATCAGGGGCGGCTTTCTTT.

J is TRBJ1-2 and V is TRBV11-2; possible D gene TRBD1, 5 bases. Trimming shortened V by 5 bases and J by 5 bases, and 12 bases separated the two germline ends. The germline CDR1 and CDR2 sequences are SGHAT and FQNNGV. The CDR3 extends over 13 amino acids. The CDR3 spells CASSQGPQYGYTF. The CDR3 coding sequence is TGTGCCAGCAGCCAGGGACCTCAATATGGCTACACCTTC.

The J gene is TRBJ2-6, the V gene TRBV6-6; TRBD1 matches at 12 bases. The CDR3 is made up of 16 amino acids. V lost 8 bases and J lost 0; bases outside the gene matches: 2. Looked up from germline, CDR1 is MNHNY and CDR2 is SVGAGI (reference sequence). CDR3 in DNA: TGTGCCAGCGGGGACAGGGGGCCCTCTGGGGCCAACGTCCTGACTTTC. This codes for CASGDRGPSGANVLTF.

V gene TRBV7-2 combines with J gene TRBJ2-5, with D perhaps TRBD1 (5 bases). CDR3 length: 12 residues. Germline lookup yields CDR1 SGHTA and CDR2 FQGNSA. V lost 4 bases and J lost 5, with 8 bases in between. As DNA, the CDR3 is TGTGCCAGCAGCTCCAGGGCGGAGACCCAGTACTTC. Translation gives CASSSRAETQYF.

The CDR3 DNA reads as TGTGCCAGCAGCTTAGGACTAGCGGGACACACCGGGGAGCTGTTTTTT. Protein: CASSLGLAGHTGELFF. The V and J genes are TRBV11-1 and TRBJ2-2, with TRBD2 matching 11 bases. Germline V lookup: CDR1 SGHAT, CDR2 FQDESV (reference sequence). This CDR3 spans 16 amino acids. The J segment lost 3 bases and the V segment lost 1 base, leaving 1 base of the junction unmatched. Full variable domain (outside the CDR3, taken from reference TRBV11-1 and TRBJ2-2): EAEVAQSPRYKITEKSQAVAFWCDPISGHATLYWYRQILGQGPELLVQFQDESVVDDSQLPKDRFSAERLKGVDSTLKIQPAELGDSAMYLCASSLGLAGHTGELFFGEGSRLTVL.

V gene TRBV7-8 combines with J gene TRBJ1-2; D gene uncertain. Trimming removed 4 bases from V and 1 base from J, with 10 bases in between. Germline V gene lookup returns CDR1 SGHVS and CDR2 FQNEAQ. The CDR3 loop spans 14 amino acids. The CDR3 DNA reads TGTGCCAGCAGCTACCAAGGACTTAACTATGGCTACACCTTC. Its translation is CASSYQGLNYGYTF. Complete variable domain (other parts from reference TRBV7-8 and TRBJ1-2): GAGVSQSPRYKVAKRGQDVALRCDPISGHVSLFWYQQALGQGPEFLTYFQNEAQLDKSGLPSDRFFAERPEGSVSTLKIQRTQQEDSAVYLCASSYQGLNYGYTFGSGTRLTVV.

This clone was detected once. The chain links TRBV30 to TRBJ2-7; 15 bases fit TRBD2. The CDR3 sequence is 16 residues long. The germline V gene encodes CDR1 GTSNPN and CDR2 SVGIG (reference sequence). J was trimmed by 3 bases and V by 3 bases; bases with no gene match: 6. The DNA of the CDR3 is TGTGCCTGGAGCCTAGGGACTAGCGGGAGGAGCTACGAGCAGTACTTC. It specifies CAWSLGTSGRSYEQYF.

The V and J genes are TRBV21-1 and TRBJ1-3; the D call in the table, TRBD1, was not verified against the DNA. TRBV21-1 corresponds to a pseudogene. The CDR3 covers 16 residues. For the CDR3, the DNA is TGTGCCAGCATGGTCCTTAGGGGGCACTCTGGAAACACCATATATTTT. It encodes CASMVLRGHSGNTIYF.

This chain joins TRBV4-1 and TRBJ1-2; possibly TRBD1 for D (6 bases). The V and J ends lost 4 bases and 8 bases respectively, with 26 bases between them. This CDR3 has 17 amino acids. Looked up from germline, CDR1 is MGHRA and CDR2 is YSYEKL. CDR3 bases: TGCGCCAGCAGCCGCCTGGGGGCAGGGCAGGGGTCCAACGGCTACACCTTC. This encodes CASSRLGAGQGSNGYTF.

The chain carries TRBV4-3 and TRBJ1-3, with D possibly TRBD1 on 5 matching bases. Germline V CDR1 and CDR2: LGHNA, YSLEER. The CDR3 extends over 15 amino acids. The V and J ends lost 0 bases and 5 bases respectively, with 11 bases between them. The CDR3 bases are TGCGCCAGCAGCCAAGACGGGTCGGGGCGAAACACCATATATTTT. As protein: CASSQDGSGRNTIYF.

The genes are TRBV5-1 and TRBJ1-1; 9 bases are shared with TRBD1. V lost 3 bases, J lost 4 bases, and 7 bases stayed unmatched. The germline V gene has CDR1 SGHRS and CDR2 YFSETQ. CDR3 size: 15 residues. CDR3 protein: CASSYGTGRGTEAFF. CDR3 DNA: TGCGCCAGCAGCTACGGGACAGGGAGAGGCACTGAAGCTTTCTTT.

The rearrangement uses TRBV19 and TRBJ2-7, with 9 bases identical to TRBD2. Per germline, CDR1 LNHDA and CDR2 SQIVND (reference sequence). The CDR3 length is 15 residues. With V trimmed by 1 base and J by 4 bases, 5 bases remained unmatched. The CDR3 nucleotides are TGTGCCAGTAGTATAGGTGGTAGCGGGAGTTACGAGCAGTACTTC. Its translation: CASSIGGSGSYEQYF.

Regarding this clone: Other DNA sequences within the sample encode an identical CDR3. In DNA form, the CDR3 reads TGCAGTGCCCTGTCCAATGAGCAGTTCTTC. Residues: CSALSNEQFF. The J gene is TRBJ2-1, the V gene TRBV20-1; D is unclear. The CDR3 is 10 residues long. The V end was cut by 6 bases, the J end by 6 bases, with 6 bases between. Looked up from germline, CDR1 is DFQATT and CDR2 is SNEGSKA (reference sequence).

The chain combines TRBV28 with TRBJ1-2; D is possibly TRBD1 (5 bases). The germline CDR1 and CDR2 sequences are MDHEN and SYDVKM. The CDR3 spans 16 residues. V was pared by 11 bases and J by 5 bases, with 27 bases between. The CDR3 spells CACVGGGGSRKYGYTF. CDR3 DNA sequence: TGTGCCTGTGTTGGGGGTGGAGGCAGCCGAAAATATGGCTACACCTTC.

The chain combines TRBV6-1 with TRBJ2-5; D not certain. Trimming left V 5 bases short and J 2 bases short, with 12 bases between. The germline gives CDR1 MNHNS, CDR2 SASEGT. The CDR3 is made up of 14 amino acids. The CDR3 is CASSIRWLQETQYF. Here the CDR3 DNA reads TGTGCCAGCAGTATCCGGTGGCTGCAAGAGACCCAGTACTTC.

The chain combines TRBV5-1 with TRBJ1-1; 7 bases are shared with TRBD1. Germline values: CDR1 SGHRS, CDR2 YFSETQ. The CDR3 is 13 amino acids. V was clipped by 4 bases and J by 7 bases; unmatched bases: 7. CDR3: CASSQQGSGEAFF. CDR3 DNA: TGCGCCAGCAGCCAACAGGGGTCTGGTGAAGCTTTCTTT.

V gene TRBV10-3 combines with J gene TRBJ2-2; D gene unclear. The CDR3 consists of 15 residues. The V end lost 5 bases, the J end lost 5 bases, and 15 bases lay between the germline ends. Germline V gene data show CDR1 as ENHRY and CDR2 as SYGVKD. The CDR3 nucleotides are TGTGCCATCAGTACCGACGGGTGGGGAACCGGGGAGCTGTTTTTT. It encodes CAISTDGWGTGELFF.